A selection of T cell receptor beta chains follows, all from one sample in a study of blood T cell repertoires in COVID-19. Here immunoSEQ multiplex PCR was the method, and the copy in TCRdb shows in-frame clones only, minus some. The sample includes 88,000 or so clones, approximately 86% of them seen just once. Material for sequencing was peripheral blood. The receptors originated from a man aged 55 to 69 with acute or convalescent COVID-19. CDR3s include the opening cysteine and the closing phenylalanine or tryptophan. The D gene is left open where the match is weak. Only part of the rows carry a size: once, few, many, or a class if the clone is expanded.

clone size	V gene	D gene	J gene	CDR3 length	CDR3 protein	CDR3 DNA
NA	TRBV18	TRBD1	TRBJ2-5	17	CASSPLTGGHHQETQYF	TGTGCCAGCTCACCACTCACAGGGGGGCACCACCAAGAGACCCAGTACTTC
NA	TRBV27	NA	TRBJ2-6	16	CASSFQGNAGANVLTF	TGTGCCAGCAGTTTCCAGGGTAACGCTGGGGCCAACGTCCTGACTTTC
NA	TRBV29-1	TRBD1	TRBJ1-3	14	CSVLQGSSGNTIYF	TGCAGCGTCCTACAGGGGAGCTCTGGAAACACCATATATTTT
NA	TRBV6-5	NA	TRBJ2-3	14	CASRMGGSTDTQYF	TGTGCCAGCAGGATGGGGGGTAGCACAGATACGCAGTATTTT
NA	TRBV30	NA	TRBJ1-1	13	CAWSVLTATEAFF	TGTGCCTGGAGTGTACTCACAGCAACTGAAGCTTTCTTT
NA	TRBV15	NA	TRBJ1-4	14	CAVTLGYNDEKLFF	TGTGCCGTTACGTTGGGCTACAATGATGAAAAACTGTTTTTT
NA	TRBV6-2/TRBV6-3	NA	TRBJ1-5	17	CASSYDYLRRGNQPQHF	TGTGCCAGCAGTTACGACTACCTCAGGCGGGGCAATCAGCCCCAGCATTTT
once	TRBV6-1	NA	TRBJ1-6	18	CASSENSGGYSYNSPLHF	TGTGCCAGCAGTGAAAATAGCGGCGGATACTCCTATAATTCACCCCTCCACTTT
few	TRBV30	NA	TRBJ1-1	13	CACLEQINTEAFF	TGTGCCTGCTTAGAACAGATTAACACTGAAGCTTTCTTT
few	TRBV27	TRBD2	TRBJ2-7	13	CASGIAGPYEQYF	TGTGCCAGCGGGATAGCGGGACCCTACGAGCAGTACTTC
NA	TRBV3-1/TRBV3-2	NA	TRBJ1-1	14	CASSPYRENTEAFF	TGTGCCAGCAGCCCCTACAGGGAGAACACTGAAGCTTTCTTT
NA	TRBV19	NA	TRBJ2-1	16	CASSISIFYRDNEQFF	TGTGCCAGTAGTATTAGTATTTTTTACAGGGACAATGAGCAGTTCTTC
NA	TRBV3-1/TRBV3-2	NA	TRBJ2-1	16	CASSQDGRGGGNEQFF	TGTGCCAGCAGCCAAGATGGTAGGGGGGGCGGAAACGAGCAGTTCTTC
NA	TRBV18	NA	TRBJ2-3	16	CASSPPVLRGTDTQYF	TGTGCCAGCTCACCACCTGTTCTGCGGGGCACAGATACGCAGTATTTT
NA	TRBV2	NA	TRBJ1-2	15	CASSVPQGWEYGYTF	TGTGCCAGCAGTGTCCCCCAGGGGTGGGAGTATGGCTACACCTTC
NA	TRBV4-1	NA	TRBJ1-5	15	CASSQDTGGGQPQHF	TGCGCCAGCAGCCAAGATACGGGGGGAGGGCAGCCCCAGCATTTT
NA	TRBV25-1	NA	TRBJ1-3	16	CASSGWGGSGGNTIYF	TGTGCCAGCAGTGGGTGGGGGGGATCAGGTGGAAACACCATATATTTT
few	TRBV3-1/TRBV3-2	TRBD2	TRBJ2-7	16	CASSQVGLAAAYEQYF	TGTGCCAGCAGCCAAGTCGGGCTAGCGGCCGCCTACGAGCAGTACTTC
NA	TRBV9	NA	TRBJ2-3	15	CASSVARRVEDTQYF	TGTGCCAGCAGCGTAGCCCGGCGAGTGGAGGATACGCAGTATTTT
NA	TRBV19	NA	TRBJ2-5	13	CASSEVTSETQYF	TGTGCCAGTAGTGAGGTTACATCAGAGACCCAGTACTTC
NA	TRBV30	TRBD2	TRBJ2-7	15	CAWSIPGTSGSPRDF	TGTGCCTGGAGTATCCCAGGGACTAGCGGGAGCCCGCGGGACTTC
NA	TRBV7-9	TRBD1	TRBJ1-5	16	CASSLGKGQRHQPQHF	TGTGCCAGCAGCTTAGGCAAGGGACAGAGACATCAGCCCCAGCATTTT